This T cell receptor (beta chain) was profiled in a study of blood T cell repertoires in COVID-19. Background on the study: There were acute and convalescent COVID-19 samples, and they came from the United States, Italy and Spain. PBMCs, B-cell-depleted T cells, or T cells provided the cDNA or gDNA that made up the material.

In Seattle, patients joined the study during active infection and were tracked longitudinally. CDR1 is KGHDR, CDR2 SFDVKD, per germline. V lost 7 bases and J lost 3; bases outside the gene matches: 3. The CDR3 is 14 residues long. In the source study's methods: Estimation of nucleated cell counts relied on the amplification of reference gene primers. Assay used: immunoSEQ multiplex PCR; TCRdb lists only in-frame clones, some missing. That table is the source of V, J and clone size, and D and trimming were worked out from the DNA. Here the sample spans fewer than 450,000 clones, about nine tenths being singletons.

Sequenced sample: peripheral blood. This chain uses TRBV24-1 with TRBJ2-1, with TRBD1 matching over 9 bases. The source of this sequence is a woman in her 70s with COVID-19, enrolled during active disease. In DNA form, the CDR3 reads TGTGCCACCAGGAGGGACAGGGTCTACAATGAGCAGTTCTTC. Translated: CATRRDRVYNEQFF.